What follows are 8 T cell receptor beta chains derived from one specimen sequenced in a study of cytomegalovirus exposure and HLA in healthy donors. Sequencing was performed with immunoSEQ multiplex PCR; in TCRdb, only in-frame clones are kept and a portion is missing. The sample shows over 100,000 clones, 85% to 90% of them seen only once. The sample was PBMCs. The receptors come from a young woman in good health and CMV-seronegative.

This chain links TRBV15 with TRBJ1-3; 10 bases are a match to TRBD1. The CDR3 runs to 16 residues. Germline loops: CDR1 LNHNV, CDR2 YYDKDF (reference sequence). V lost 5 bases and J lost 4; bases outside the gene matches: 8. The CDR3 loop is CATSVRQGAGGNTIYF. The DNA of the CDR3 is TGTGCCACCAGCGTGAGACAGGGGGCCGGGGGAAACACCATATATTTT.

V is TRBV18 and J is TRBJ1-2, with D possibly TRBD1 on 6 matching bases. V was clipped by 3 bases and J by 3 bases, with 11 bases between them. This CDR3 is built from 14 residues. Germline values: CDR1 KGHSH, CDR2 LQKENI. CDR3 nucleotides: TGTGCCAGCTCACCCGCGGGGGGCTACTATGGCTACACCTTC. It encodes CASSPAGGYYGYTF. The variable domain in full, with the rest retrieved from reference TRBV18 and TRBJ1-2, is NAGVMQNPRHLVRRRGQEARLRCSPMKGHSHVYWYRQLPEEGLKFMVYLQKENIIDESGMPKERFSAEFPKEGPSILRIQQVVRGDSAAYFCASSPAGGYYGYTFGSGTRLTVV.

This clone was recorded once. This chain joins TRBV11-2 and TRBJ2-2; TRBD1 matches 7 bases. Germline V gene lookup returns CDR1 SGHAT and CDR2 FQNNGV. The CDR3 covers 17 residues. V shed 0 bases and J 7 bases; nucleotides not matched to a gene: 11. CDR3 loop: CASSLDPARGTNGELFF. The CDR3, as DNA: TGTGCCAGCAGCTTAGATCCCGCCAGGGGGACGAACGGGGAGCTGTTTTTT.

This clone appeared a single time. The chain uses TRBV5-1 and TRBJ1-6, with 9 positions matching TRBD1. Germline trimming cut 3 bases from V and 13 bases from J; bases unmatched to any gene: 14. The CDR3 sequence is 16 residues long. Germline assignment: CDR1 SGHRS and CDR2 YFSETQ. The CDR3, as DNA: TGCGCCAGCAGCTCCGGGACAGGGTTCCCCGGGGATCCCCTCCACTTT. Protein: CASSSGTGFPGDPLHF.

The V and J genes are TRBV4-1 and TRBJ1-4; 7 bases are a match to TRBD1. The trim removed 3 bases at V and 8 bases at J, leaving 9 bases unmatched. The CDR3 contains 15 residues. CDR1 and CDR2 from the germline V gene are MGHRA and YSYEKL. CDR3 DNA: TGCGCCAGCAGCCACATAGGGGGCGTCGGGGAAAAACTGTTTTTT. Its translation is CASSHIGGVGEKLFF.

The chain joins TRBV9 to TRBJ1-2, with 11 bases matching TRBD1. Germline assignment: CDR1 SGDLS and CDR2 YYNGEE. The CDR3 loop spans 15 amino acids. V trimming: 4 bases; J trimming: 4 bases; junction bases outside the gene matches: 6. CDR3: CASSPRTGGSYGYTF. The CDR3 DNA reads as TGTGCCAGCAGCCCACGGACAGGGGGCAGCTATGGCTACACCTTC. The full variable domain, its missing parts supplied by reference TRBV9 and TRBJ1-2, is DSGVTQTPKHLITATGQRVTLRCSPRSGDLSVYWYQQSLDQGLQFLIQYYNGEERAKGNILERFSAQQFPDLHSELNLSSLELGDSALYFCASSPRTGGSYGYTFGSGTRLTVV.

The chain couples TRBV2 to TRBJ1-2; no firm D call. The germline gives CDR1 SNHLY, CDR2 FYNNEI. CDR3 length equals 13 residues. The ends were cut back, 2 bases at V and 6 bases at J, with 10 bases in the middle. The CDR3 is CASSENYIDGYTF. The CDR3 bases are TGTGCCAGCAGTGAAAATTATATTGATGGCTACACCTTC.

This rearrangement joins TRBV5-1 to TRBJ1-2; 11 bases are a match to TRBD1. There are 15 residues in the CDR3. With V trimmed by 2 bases and J by 3 bases, 3 bases remained unmatched. Looked up from germline, CDR1 is SGHRS and CDR2 is YFSETQ. CDR3 bases: TGCGCCAGCAGCTTTTGGACAGGGGGCGACTATGGCTACACCTTC. Residues: CASSFWTGGDYGYTF.